This T cell receptor beta chain was identified in a study of shared clonotypes between healthy human individuals. Study-level points and caveats: Naive subsets tended to show greater estimated richness than memory subsets. Between several donors, naive CD4 clonotypes were shared at a level of around 5.2%.

This clone appeared once. Antigen unknown. CDR3 length: 15 residues. Germline V lookup: CDR1 SGHTA, CDR2 FQGTGA. V dropped 5 bases and J dropped 1 base, with 13 bases sitting between them. It was across several immunoSEQ plates that each subset's genomic DNA was evenly split. Profiled with immunoSEQ multiplex PCR; TCRdb holds only in-frame clones, not every one. In the table there are under 600,000 clones, about 96% of which are singletons. The source of this sequence is a woman aged 25 to 45 in good health. The chain couples TRBV7-3 to TRBJ2-3; D is possibly TRBD2 (6 bases). Sequenced input: naive CD4+ T cells sorted from blood. The subset is: CD45RA+ positively selected. The DNA of the CDR3 is TGTGCCAGCAGCCTTAGCGGATGGGGCACAGATACGCAGTATTTT. Its protein product is CASSLSGWGTDTQYF.